One and the same sample provided the 29 T cell receptor beta chains below, sequenced in a study of shared clonotypes between healthy human individuals. The table came from immunoSEQ multiplex PCR; TCRdb's copy has only in-frame clones and leaves some out. The profile shows 2 million to 2.5 million clones, approximately 95% of them singletons. Sequenced: naive CD4+ T cells from PBMCs. Subset denoted: CD45RA+ positively selected. These receptors all stem from a man between 18 and 35 years old in good health. Some clones in this sample may be carry-over from other donors' samples.

CDR3 residues: CASTRQGAIQPQHF. The DNA of the CDR3 is TGTGCCAGCACCCGACAGGGGGCGATTCAGCCCCAGCATTTT. This chain links TRBV6-1 with TRBJ1-5; 10 nucleotides agree with TRBD1. CDR3 size: 14 residues. Losses at the gene ends were 7 bases for V and 6 bases for J; bases not matched to a gene: 6. Germline V gene lookup returns CDR1 MNHNS and CDR2 SASEGT.

This sequence joins TRBV5-4 and TRBJ2-2; D gene unclear. CDR3 length: 16 residues. Per germline, CDR1 SGHNT and CDR2 YYREEE (reference sequence). With 0 bases removed from V and 1 base from J, the gap between germline ends came to 10 bases. The DNA of the CDR3 is TGTGCCAGCAGCTTGGGGGCGGCCCAGAACACCGGGGAGCTGTTTTTT. The encoded protein is CASSLGAAQNTGELFF.

J is TRBJ2-3 and V is TRBV2; D may be TRBD2 (6 bases). The CDR3 runs to 14 residues. The germline V gene encodes CDR1 SNHLY and CDR2 FYNNEI. V was cut by 8 bases and J by 0 bases, with 12 bases left in between. In nucleotides, the CDR3 is TGTGCCAGCCGACTAGACCCGAGCACAGATACGCAGTATTTT. This translates into CASRLDPSTDTQYF.

The chain links TRBV7-2 to TRBJ2-5; tentatively, D is TRBD1 (6 bases). The V gene lost 5 bases and the J gene lost 5 bases, with 18 bases spanning the gap. Germline-derived CDR1 and CDR2 are SGHTA and FQGNSA. The CDR3 length is 15 residues. CDR3 region: CASSLSSGAWETQYF. The CDR3 region has the DNA TGTGCCAGCAGCCTATCATCAGGGGCCTGGGAGACCCAGTACTTC.

A word on this clone: At the DNA level, this CDR3 is encoded by other sequences in the same sample as well. The J gene is TRBJ2-7, the V gene TRBV5-1; tentative D call: TRBD1 (6 bases). With 4 bases removed from V and 3 bases from J, the gap between germline ends came to 11 bases. This CDR3 is 13 amino acids long. The germline V gene has CDR1 SGHRS and CDR2 YFSETQ. The CDR3 DNA reads TGCGCCAGCAGCCGCGACAGGAGCTACGAGCAGTACTTC. Protein product: CASSRDRSYEQYF.

V gene TRBV4-2 combines with J gene TRBJ1-3, with a weak D call TRBD1 (6 bases). With 2 bases removed from V and 4 bases from J, the gap between germline ends came to 12 bases. The CDR3 runs 15 residues. CDR1 and CDR2 from the germline V gene are LGHNA and YNFKEQ. CDR3 protein: CASSQPQGRGNTIYF. The DNA for the CDR3 is TGTGCCAGCAGCCAACCACAGGGCAGAGGAAACACCATATATTTT.

V gene TRBV2 combines with J gene TRBJ1-2; 9 positions agree with TRBD1. The CDR3 contains 16 residues. V lost 6 bases and J lost 8; bases outside the gene matches: 16. Germline V gene data show CDR1 as SNHLY and CDR2 as FYNNEI. In DNA, the CDR3 is TGTGCCAGCAGCAGACTAATTGGGACAGGGTTATACGGCTACACCTTC. Amino acid sequence: CASSRLIGTGLYGYTF.

The chain uses TRBV7-9 and TRBJ2-5; TRBD1 agrees at 9 bases. The germline V gene has CDR1 SEHNR and CDR2 FQNEAQ (reference sequence). V dropped 4 bases and J dropped 5; count of bases not matched to a gene: 17. The CDR3 loop spans 18 amino acids. The DNA for the CDR3 is TGTGCCAGCAGCTCTGGTCCATTACAGGGGGCATCTTGGGAGACCCAGTACTTC. The encoded protein is CASSSGPLQGASWETQYF.

The rearrangement links TRBV2 to TRBJ2-2; D not certain. The V and J ends lost 3 bases and 1 base respectively, with 6 bases between them. The length of the CDR3 is 14 residues. Germline V gene sequence: CDR1 SNHLY, CDR2 FYNNEI. CDR3 sequence (DNA): TGTGCCAGCAGTGATGCCAGGAACACCGGGGAGCTGTTTTTT. Amino acids: CASSDARNTGELFF.

About this clone: This same CDR3 is encoded by further DNA sequences in the sample. The V and J genes are TRBV29-1 and TRBJ1-2; the match to TRBD1 covers 8 bases. The CDR3 length is 12 residues. V was pared by 6 bases and J by 8 bases, with 8 bases of the junction left unmatched. Germline loops: CDR1 SQVTM, CDR2 ANQGSEA. CDR3 bases: TGCAGCGTCGTCGGACAGGGTGACGGCTACACCTTC. It translates to CSVVGQGDGYTF.

In regard to this clone: A read error may produce the germline difference seen at one junction end. This chain joins TRBV11-2 and TRBJ2-7; D unclear. In germline, CDR1 is SGHAT, CDR2 FQNNGV. The CDR3 has 11 amino acids. As DNA, the CDR3 is TGTGCCAGCAGCTCCTCCGGCCCAGCGAACTTC. Residues: CASSSSGPANF.

This chain connects TRBV5-6 to TRBJ2-7, with TRBD1 as a possible D gene (6 bases). V was clipped by 2 bases and J by 6 bases, with 18 bases between them. Germline CDR1 is SGHDT and CDR2 is YYEEEE. This CDR3 has 15 residues. CDR3 nucleotides: TGTGCCAGCAGCTTTACAGGGCTCGTCGTGGTCGAGCAGTACTTC. The encoded protein is CASSFTGLVVVEQYF.

DNA of the CDR3: TGTGCCAGCAGCCCCGCTGGGACTAGCGGGAGGATTCAGTTCTTC. It codes for CASSPAGTSGRIQFF. The chain combines TRBV5-5 with TRBJ2-1; 15 bases fit TRBD2. The V and J ends lost 4 bases and 13 bases, in that order; junction bases with no gene match: 9. The CDR3 covers 15 residues. CDR1 SGHKS and CDR2 YYEKEE come from the germline V gene (reference sequence).

The rearrangement uses TRBV7-2 and TRBJ2-2, with TRBD2 matching over 8 bases. Germline V gives CDR1 SGHTA, CDR2 FQGNSA. The CDR3 length is 16 residues. Trimming took 2 bases from V and 5 from J; bases not matched to a gene: 7. In nucleotides, the CDR3 is TGTGCCAGCAGCTTAACGAGCGGGAGAAGAACCGGGGAGCTGTTTTTT. It codes for CASSLTSGRRTGELFF. Combining the CDR3 with reference TRBV7-2 and TRBJ2-2 gives the whole variable domain GAGVSQSPSNKVTEKGKDVELRCDPISGHTALYWYRQSLGQGLEFLIYFQGNSAPDKSGLPSDRFSAERTGGSVSTLTIQRTQQEDSAVYLCASSLTSGRRTGELFFGEGSRLTVL.

V and J are TRBV6-1 and TRBJ1-5; D call uncertain. The CDR3 length is 13 residues. V was pared by 3 bases and J by 6 bases, with 9 bases between. Germline values: CDR1 MNHNS, CDR2 SASEGT. The CDR3 sequence is CASSDSVRQPQHF. The CDR3 region has the DNA TGTGCCAGCAGTGATAGTGTCCGTCAGCCCCAGCATTTT.

CDR3 loop: CASSLASSGSSYNEQFF. As DNA, the CDR3 is TGTGCCAGCAGCTTAGCGTCTAGCGGGAGCTCCTACAATGAGCAGTTCTTC. The J gene is TRBJ2-1, the V gene TRBV11-3; 10 positions agree with TRBD2. The trim removed 1 base at V and 0 bases at J, leaving 3 bases unmatched. CDR1 and CDR2 from the germline V gene are SGHNT and YENEEA. This CDR3 is built from 17 residues. Together with reference TRBV11-3 and TRBJ2-1, the CDR3 gives the full variable domain: EAGVVQSPRYKIIEKKQPVAFWCNPISGHNTLYWYLQNLGQGPELLIRYENEEAVDDSQLPKDRFSAERLKGVDSTLKIQPAELGDSAVYLCASSLASSGSSYNEQFFGPGTRLTVL.

In DNA form, the CDR3 reads TGTGCCAGCAGTAATAGGTGGACTGAAGCTTTCTTT. Protein sequence: CASSNRWTEAFF. V gene TRBV28 combines with J gene TRBJ1-1, with D unresolved. CDR3 length: 12 amino acids. Germline-derived CDR1 and CDR2 are MDHEN and SYDVKM. V dropped 5 bases and J dropped 5 bases, with 9 bases sitting between them.

This chain joins TRBV4-1 and TRBJ2-2, with 7 nucleotides matching TRBD1. J lost 0 bases, V lost 1 base, and 5 bases had no gene match. Germline CDR1 is MGHRA and CDR2 is YSYEKL. The CDR3 sequence is 17 residues long. In DNA form, the CDR3 reads TGCGCCAGCAGCCAAGCGGACAGGCCCACGAACACCGGGGAGCTGTTTTTT. It codes for CASSQADRPTNTGELFF.

V usage is TRBV28 and J usage is TRBJ1-3; 7 nucleotides line up with TRBD1. Per germline, CDR1 MDHEN and CDR2 SYDVKM. V lost 6 bases to trimming and J lost 0 bases; unmatched junction nucleotides: 8. CDR3 length: 16 residues. CDR3 protein: CASSRGGPSSGNTIYF. The CDR3 DNA follows: TGTGCCAGCAGCAGAGGGGGCCCCAGCTCTGGAAACACCATATATTTT.

The chain combines TRBV5-1 with TRBJ2-7; D is perhaps TRBD2 (5 bases). V gave up 4 bases and J gave up 6 bases, with 17 bases separating them. Germline V lookup: CDR1 SGHRS, CDR2 YFSETQ. The CDR3 covers 14 residues. The CDR3 loop is CASSPAERFLEQYF. CDR3 coding DNA: TGCGCCAGCAGCCCAGCGGAGAGGTTCCTCGAGCAGTACTTC.

The rearrangement links TRBV5-1 to TRBJ2-7; perhaps D is TRBD1 or TRBD2 (6 bases each). The CDR3 has 15 residues. V was trimmed by 4 bases and J by 6 bases, leaving 20 bases between them. Germline assignment: CDR1 SGHRS and CDR2 YFSETQ. CDR3 amino acids: CASSGGPATMSEQYF. The CDR3 region has the DNA TGCGCCAGCAGCGGGGGGCCGGCTACGATGTCCGAGCAGTACTTC.

The sample holds one count of this clone. Other DNA sequences from this sample encode an identical CDR3 as well. This sequence joins TRBV15 and TRBJ2-5; D gene ambiguous. Germline CDR1 is LNHNV and CDR2 is YYDKDF (reference sequence). This CDR3 contains 12 residues. V was clipped by 1 base and J by 5 bases, with 5 bases between them. The CDR3 reads CATSRGRETQYF. In nucleotides, the CDR3 is TGTGCCACCAGCAGAGGAAGGGAGACCCAGTACTTC.

The V and J genes are TRBV18 and TRBJ2-7, with D tentatively TRBD2 (7 bases). The CDR3 is 13 amino acids. The ends were cut back, 5 bases at V and 5 bases at J, with 13 bases in the middle. Germline CDR1 and CDR2: KGHSH and LQKENI. The DNA for the CDR3 is TGTGCCAGCTCAGCTGGGGGGGCCAACGAGCAGTACTTC. It encodes CASSAGGANEQYF.

The genes are TRBV7-9 and TRBJ2-5; no firm D call. The end of the DNA fits TRBJ2-7 better, so the J call may be wrong. Germline CDR1 and CDR2: SEHNR and FQNEAQ (reference sequence). The CDR3 consists of 15 residues. CDR3 DNA sequence: TGTGCCAGCAGCCCTCCACCAGGCAGTTCCTACGAGCAGTACTTC. This translates into CASSPPPGSSYEQYF.

The chain links TRBV7-8 to TRBJ1-5, with 7 bases identical to TRBD1. J lost 5 bases, V lost 5 bases, and 12 bases had no gene match. Germline values: CDR1 SGHVS, CDR2 FQNEAQ. The CDR3 spans 16 residues. CDR3 residues: CASSHRQGHSYQPQHF. Here the CDR3 DNA reads TGTGCCAGCAGCCACCGACAGGGCCACTCCTATCAGCCCCAGCATTTT.

This chain connects TRBV2 to TRBJ1-2, with 12 bases that match TRBD1. This CDR3 has 15 residues. V was clipped by 8 bases and J by 6 bases; unmatched bases: 10. The V gene's germline CDR1 is SNHLY and CDR2 FYNNEI. In nucleotides, the CDR3 is TGTGCCAGCTTAAGGGACAGGGGGCAAGTTGATGGCTACACCTTC. It is translated as CASLRDRGQVDGYTF.

J is TRBJ2-7 and V is TRBV6-1, with a weak D call TRBD1 (5 bases). The V end was cut by 3 bases, the J end by 4 bases, with 16 bases between. In germline, CDR1 is MNHNS, CDR2 SASEGT. This CDR3 spans 15 amino acids. For the CDR3, the DNA is TGTGCCAGCAGTGATTTGAATAGGGGTGGATACGAGCAGTACTTC. Amino acid sequence: CASSDLNRGGYEQYF.

The chain has TRBV6-6 and TRBJ2-7, with D tentatively TRBD2 (5 bases). The CDR3 runs 15 residues. In germline, CDR1 is MNHNY, CDR2 SVGAGI (reference sequence). Deletions cut 4 bases from V and 3 bases from J, with 16 bases between. The CDR3 DNA is TGTGCCAGCAGTTCCTACGGGGAATCAAACTACGAGCAGTACTTC. It specifies CASSSYGESNYEQYF.

V gene TRBV13 combines with J gene TRBJ1-5, with D possibly TRBD1 on 5 matching bases. CDR1 is PRHDT and CDR2 is FYEKMQ in the germline V gene (reference sequence). V was cut by 2 bases and J by 2 bases, with 13 bases left in between. The CDR3 covers 16 residues. CDR3 bases: TGTGCCAGCAGCTTATCGAGGGGATTGGGCAATCAGCCCCAGCATTTT. Translating it yields CASSLSRGLGNQPQHF.